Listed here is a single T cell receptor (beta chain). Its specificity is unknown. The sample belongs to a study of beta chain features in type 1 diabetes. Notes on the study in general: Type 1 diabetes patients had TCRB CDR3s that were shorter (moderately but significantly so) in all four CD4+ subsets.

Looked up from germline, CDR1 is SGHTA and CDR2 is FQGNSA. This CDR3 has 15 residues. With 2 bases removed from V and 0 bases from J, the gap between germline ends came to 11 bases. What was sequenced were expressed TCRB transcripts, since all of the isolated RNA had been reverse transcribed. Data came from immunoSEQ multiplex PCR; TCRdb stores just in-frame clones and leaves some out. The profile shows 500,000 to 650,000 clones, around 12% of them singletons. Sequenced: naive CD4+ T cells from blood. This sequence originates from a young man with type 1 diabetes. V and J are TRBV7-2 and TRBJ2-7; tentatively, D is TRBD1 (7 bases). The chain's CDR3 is CASSLYQGGSYEQYF. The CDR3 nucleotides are TGTGCCAGCAGCTTATATCAGGGGGGCTCCTACGAGCAGTACTTC.